These T cell receptor beta chains were read from a single sample in a study of cytomegalovirus exposure and HLA in healthy donors. Assay used: immunoSEQ multiplex PCR; TCRdb lists only in-frame clones, some missing. This table has 70,000 or so clones, around 94% appearing once. What was sequenced was PBMCs. The receptor source for this set is a man younger than 35 in good health and CMV-seropositive. Each CDR3 is given with its conserved first and last residue. The order of the fields is CDR3 protein, CDR3 DNA, clone size, CDR3 length, D gene, J gene, V gene. D genes are given only for firm matches. Expanded clones are given a class, and other clones once, few, many or no size at all.

CDR3 protein: CASSWELNEAFF
CDR3 DNA: TGTGCCAGCAGTTGGGAGCTGAATGAAGCTTTCTTT
clone size: NA
CDR3 length: 12
D gene: NA
J gene: TRBJ1-1
V gene: TRBV5-6

CDR3 protein: CVWGTGRTEAFF
CDR3 DNA: TGTGTCTGGGGGACAGGGCGCACTGAAGCTTTCTTT
clone size: NA
CDR3 length: 12
D gene: TRBD1
J gene: TRBJ1-1
V gene: TRBV30

CDR3 protein: CAISDTSGPSEGIQYF
CDR3 DNA: TGTGCCATCAGTGACACTAGCGGCCCCTCTGAAGGCATTCAGTACTTC
clone size: NA
CDR3 length: 16
D gene: TRBD2
J gene: TRBJ2-4
V gene: TRBV10-3

CDR3 protein: CASSLGGRNEQYF
CDR3 DNA: TGTGCCAGCAGTTTGGGCGGGAGGAACGAGCAGTACTTC
clone size: NA
CDR3 length: 13
D gene: TRBD2
J gene: TRBJ2-7
V gene: TRBV28

CDR3 protein: CASRRTSGSGNEQFF
CDR3 DNA: TGTGCCAGCAGACGGACTAGCGGGAGCGGGAATGAGCAGTTCTTC
clone size: NA
CDR3 length: 15
D gene: TRBD2
J gene: TRBJ2-1
V gene: TRBV5-4

CDR3 protein: CATRRLTNYGYTF
CDR3 DNA: TGTGCCACCCGGCGGCTAACAAACTATGGCTACACCTTC
clone size: NA
CDR3 length: 13
D gene: NA
J gene: TRBJ1-2
V gene: TRBV6-5

CDR3 protein: CASSLGREGAFF
CDR3 DNA: TGTGCCAGCAGCTTAGGCAGGGAGGGAGCTTTCTTT
clone size: NA
CDR3 length: 12
D gene: NA
J gene: TRBJ1-1
V gene: TRBV7-9

CDR3 protein: CASSLTGVEQYF
CDR3 DNA: TGTGCCAGCAGTTTAACAGGGGTTGAGCAGTACTTC
clone size: NA
CDR3 length: 12
D gene: TRBD1
J gene: TRBJ2-7
V gene: TRBV28

CDR3 protein: CASSLGGSQETQYF
CDR3 DNA: TGCGCCAGCAGCTTGGGGGGCTCCCAAGAGACCCAGTACTTC
clone size: NA
CDR3 length: 14
D gene: NA
J gene: TRBJ2-5
V gene: TRBV5-1

CDR3 protein: CAWSPGLAVHEQYF
CDR3 DNA: TGTGCCTGGAGCCCGGGACTAGCGGTACACGAGCAGTACTTC
clone size: NA
CDR3 length: 14
D gene: TRBD2
J gene: TRBJ2-7
V gene: TRBV30

CDR3 protein: CASSPALRGADTEAFF
CDR3 DNA: TGTGCCAGCTCACCAGCGTTAAGGGGCGCGGACACTGAAGCTTTCTTT
clone size: NA
CDR3 length: 16
D gene: NA
J gene: TRBJ1-1
V gene: TRBV18

CDR3 protein: CASREDRSSYEQYF
CDR3 DNA: TGTGCCAGCAGGGAGGACAGGAGCTCCTACGAGCAGTACTTC
clone size: NA
CDR3 length: 14
D gene: TRBD1
J gene: TRBJ2-7
V gene: TRBV5-8

CDR3 protein: CASSPLGGPGRLAGDTQYF
CDR3 DNA: TGTGCCAGCAGCCCGCTTGGGGGGCCAGGTAGGCTAGCGGGAGATACGCAGTATTTT
clone size: once
CDR3 length: 19
D gene: TRBD2
J gene: TRBJ2-3
V gene: TRBV11-2

CDR3 protein: CASSSQTGQYGYTF
CDR3 DNA: TGCGCCAGCAGCTCCCAGACAGGGCAGTATGGCTACACCTTC
clone size: NA
CDR3 length: 14
D gene: TRBD1
J gene: TRBJ1-2
V gene: TRBV5-1

CDR3 protein: CASSSRGNSAAYNEQFF
CDR3 DNA: TGTGCCAGCAGTTCCCGAGGGAATAGCGCGGCCTACAATGAGCAGTTCTTC
clone size: once
CDR3 length: 17
D gene: NA
J gene: TRBJ2-1
V gene: TRBV27

CDR3 protein: CASFQPGGSYEQYF
CDR3 DNA: TGTGCCAGCTTCCAGCCAGGCGGGAGCTACGAGCAGTACTTC
clone size: NA
CDR3 length: 14
D gene: TRBD2
J gene: TRBJ2-7
V gene: TRBV6-5

CDR3 protein: CASSESTSGDYNEQFF
CDR3 DNA: TGTGCCAGCAGTGAATCGACTAGCGGGGACTACAATGAGCAGTTCTTC
clone size: once
CDR3 length: 16
D gene: TRBD2
J gene: TRBJ2-1
V gene: TRBV6-4

CDR3 protein: CASSESTRGRYEQYF
CDR3 DNA: TGTGCCAGCAGTGAATCGACACGCGGGCGCTACGAGCAGTACTTC
clone size: NA
CDR3 length: 15
D gene: NA
J gene: TRBJ2-7
V gene: TRBV25-1

CDR3 protein: CASSLAETGGYNEQFF
CDR3 DNA: TGCGCCAGCAGCTTGGCCGAAACGGGAGGGTACAATGAGCAGTTCTTC
clone size: NA
CDR3 length: 16
D gene: TRBD2
J gene: TRBJ2-1
V gene: TRBV5-1

CDR3 protein: CATSRDGGGDNEQFF
CDR3 DNA: TGTGCCACCAGCAGAGATGGGGGAGGGGACAATGAGCAGTTCTTC
clone size: NA
CDR3 length: 15
D gene: TRBD2
J gene: TRBJ2-1
V gene: TRBV15

CDR3 protein: CASSLDRAGNTIYF
CDR3 DNA: TGTGCCAGCAGTTTAGACAGGGCGGGAAACACCATATATTTT
clone size: NA
CDR3 length: 14
D gene: TRBD1
J gene: TRBJ1-3
V gene: TRBV28

CDR3 protein: CASSEGTIEVGPQHF
CDR3 DNA: TGTGCCAGCAGTGAAGGCACCATAGAGGTCGGGCCCCAGCATTTT
clone size: NA
CDR3 length: 15
D gene: NA
J gene: TRBJ1-5
V gene: TRBV6-1

CDR3 protein: CASSPGIGNGGYTF
CDR3 DNA: TGTGCCAGCAGTCCCGGGATCGGGAATGGTGGCTACACCTTC
clone size: NA
CDR3 length: 14
D gene: NA
J gene: TRBJ1-2
V gene: TRBV7-9

CDR3 protein: CASSLSAGGRYGYTF
CDR3 DNA: TGTGCCAGCAGTTTATCTGCAGGGGGGCGGTATGGCTACACCTTC
clone size: once
CDR3 length: 15
D gene: TRBD1
J gene: TRBJ1-2
V gene: TRBV27

CDR3 protein: CASSLARYQPQHF
CDR3 DNA: TGTGCCAGCAGCTTAGCGCGGTATCAGCCCCAGCATTTT
clone size: once
CDR3 length: 13
D gene: NA
J gene: TRBJ1-5
V gene: TRBV7-3

CDR3 protein: CASSPTAAGITQETQYF
CDR3 DNA: TGTGCCAGCTCACCAACGGCGGCAGGGATTACTCAAGAGACCCAGTACTTC
clone size: NA
CDR3 length: 17
D gene: NA
J gene: TRBJ2-5
V gene: TRBV18

CDR3 protein: CASSLQVSMNTEAFF
CDR3 DNA: TGTGCCAGCAGCTTACAGGTTTCGATGAACACTGAAGCTTTCTTT
clone size: few
CDR3 length: 15
D gene: NA
J gene: TRBJ1-1
V gene: TRBV5-5

CDR3 protein: CASSLAGLAGYDTGELFF
CDR3 DNA: TGTGCCAGCAGCTTGGCGGGACTAGCGGGATACGACACCGGGGAGCTGTTTTTT
clone size: few
CDR3 length: 18
D gene: TRBD2
J gene: TRBJ2-2
V gene: TRBV5-8

CDR3 protein: CAISFAGGPTGELFF
CDR3 DNA: TGTGCCATCAGTTTCGCGGGAGGGCCCACCGGGGAGCTGTTTTTT
clone size: NA
CDR3 length: 15
D gene: TRBD2
J gene: TRBJ2-2
V gene: TRBV10-3